These T cell receptor beta chains were read from a single sample in a study of blood T cell repertoires in COVID-19. The data were produced by immunoSEQ multiplex PCR, yet TCRdb's version contains in-frame clones alone and is incomplete. The sample includes about 250,000 clones, around 80% of them seen just once. Specimen: peripheral blood. All receptors come from a human donor in a cohort sampled during active COVID-19. Both conserved end residues are part of each CDR3. D genes are given only for firm matches.

D: NA
V: TRBV3-1/TRBV3-2
J: TRBJ1-2
CDR3: CASSPSLDNHGYTF

D: NA
V: TRBV6-5
J: TRBJ2-5
CDR3: CASSAGQSQETQYF

D: NA
V: TRBV10-3
J: TRBJ2-7
CDR3: CAISETETTGEQYF

D: TRBD1
V: TRBV3-1/TRBV3-2
J: TRBJ2-5
CDR3: CASSPNLGDSQETQYF

D: TRBD1
V: TRBV6-5
J: TRBJ1-5
CDR3: CASSEGQGDNQPQHF

D: TRBD1
V: TRBV3-1/TRBV3-2
J: TRBJ2-7
CDR3: CASSQGQGSYEQYF

D: NA
V: TRBV5-4
J: TRBJ1-5
CDR3: CASSLGGASNQPQHF

D: TRBD2
V: TRBV5-1
J: TRBJ2-7
CDR3: CASSSASGTYEQYF

D: NA
V: TRBV7-2
J: TRBJ2-7
CDR3: CASSQQVTEQYF

D: TRBD1
V: TRBV19
J: TRBJ1-1
CDR3: CATRTGGDTEAFF

D: TRBD1
V: TRBV27
J: TRBJ1-5
CDR3: CASSLRGQGNQPQHF

D: NA
V: TRBV19
J: TRBJ1-2
CDR3: CASSIGAGVKGYTF

D: NA
V: TRBV4-2
J: TRBJ2-6
CDR3: CASSQEGLGQGFAGANVLTF

D: TRBD1
V: TRBV10-3
J: TRBJ1-3
CDR3: CAISGSQGAISGNTIYF

D: TRBD2
V: TRBV7-2
J: TRBJ2-2
CDR3: CASSARTSGRAGGELFF

D: TRBD2
V: TRBV7-3
J: TRBJ2-7
CDR3: CASSLTRAGEFPYEQYF

D: TRBD1
V: TRBV5-1
J: TRBJ1-4
CDR3: CASSSQGLGTAGKLFF

D: NA
V: TRBV5-1
J: TRBJ1-1
CDR3: CASSQVGAPAAEAFF

D: TRBD2
V: TRBV18
J: TRBJ2-1
CDR3: CASSPPGGLAGVRSGEQFF

D: TRBD1
V: TRBV7-9
J: TRBJ2-7
CDR3: CASSWGQGVGEQYF

D: NA
V: TRBV5-8
J: TRBJ1-2
CDR3: CASSLASGYTF

D: NA
V: TRBV5-6
J: TRBJ1-4
CDR3: CASSLMVLRAPEKLFF

D: TRBD2
V: TRBV6-5
J: TRBJ2-7
CDR3: CASSKGGYYEQYF

D: TRBD2
V: TRBV11-3
J: TRBJ2-1
CDR3: CASSLSWGGDNEQFF

D: NA
V: TRBV7-2
J: TRBJ2-4
CDR3: CASSQRRALAKNIQYF

D: NA
V: TRBV5-5
J: TRBJ2-7
CDR3: CASSTQGGGAAIGEQYF

D: NA
V: TRBV5-1
J: TRBJ2-7
CDR3: CASRPGASYEQYF

D: NA
V: TRBV10-3
J: TRBJ1-2
CDR3: CAISESVLTGASGYTF

D: TRBD2
V: TRBV3-1/TRBV3-2
J: TRBJ2-3
CDR3: CASTLAGGGSDTQYF

D: TRBD2
V: TRBV5-1
J: TRBJ2-1
CDR3: CASSLASGGNEQFF

D: NA
V: TRBV19
J: TRBJ2-5
CDR3: CASSRGGNQETQYF

D: TRBD1
V: TRBV15
J: TRBJ1-6
CDR3: CATSRRTGADSPLHF

D: TRBD1
V: TRBV19
J: TRBJ2-7
CDR3: CASSPRGRGSHEQYF

D: NA
V: TRBV2
J: TRBJ1-1
CDR3: CASMVRHLNTEAFF

D: TRBD2
V: TRBV6-2/TRBV6-3
J: TRBJ2-3
CDR3: CASSLSLAGRTDTQYF

D: NA
V: TRBV5-1
J: TRBJ2-1
CDR3: CATTQGGGYNEQFF